A single sample is the source of the 22 T cell receptor beta chains below, sequenced in a study of response to subunit inactivated influenza vaccine. MiXCR, run by TCRdb on the RT-PCR reads, gives a single entry per CDR3 protein. Altogether approximately 170,000 distinct CDR3 sequences are present, 12% being singletons, with the ten largest covering 25% to 30%. This sample was also put to use in a study of T cells expressing NK-cell markers. That investigation notes: It was by 5'RACE template switching with UMIs that TCR beta cDNA was made.

Sequenced here: CD8+ T cells sorted from PBMCs, sampled roughly 12 days after vaccination. Receptor source: a man aged 50 to 59 who received an inactivated influenza vaccine.

This clonotype has a count of ten or more. V gene TRBV12-3 or TRBV12-4 combines with J gene TRBJ1-5; a weak D match, TRBD1 (5 bases). The V end was cut by 2 bases, the J end by 4 bases, with 9 bases between. The CDR3 runs to 14 residues. In DNA, the CDR3 is TGTGCCAGCAGTTTACAGGGATGGAATCAGCCCCAGCATTTT. Protein: CASSLQGWNQPQHF.

This clonotype was found many times. The V gene is TRBV12-3 or TRBV12-4, the J gene TRBJ2-7; 8 nucleotides align to TRBD2. CDR3 size: 13 residues. Trimming cost V 6 bases and J 4 bases; bases outside gene matches: 5. CDR3 nucleotides: TGTGCCAGCAGAACTAGCGGAAGGTACGAGCAGTACTTC. It specifies CASRTSGRYEQYF.

The rearrangement uses TRBV6-2 or TRBV6-3 and TRBJ2-5, with 8 bases lining up with TRBD2. V shed 8 bases and J 4 bases; nucleotides not matched to a gene: 9. The V gene's germline CDR1 is MNHEY and CDR2 SVGEGT. The CDR3 totals 14 residues. This chain's CDR3 is CASCTGGLGETQYF. In nucleotides, the CDR3 is TGTGCCAGCTGTACGGGGGGGCTTGGAGAGACCCAGTACTTC.

CDR3 coding DNA: TGCAGTGCTAGAGAATACCGGGACCTGAACACTGAAGCTTTCTTT. This gives the protein CSAREYRDLNTEAFF. The chain employs TRBV20-1 and TRBJ1-1, with D tentatively TRBD1 (5 bases). From germline, CDR1 is DFQATT and CDR2 SNEGSKA (reference sequence). Trimming pared 0 bases from V and 0 bases from J, leaving 11 bases between. This CDR3 is 15 amino acids long.

This clonotype was observed a few times. V usage is TRBV13 and J usage is TRBJ2-4, with 10 bases lining up with TRBD2. This CDR3 comprises 17 residues. J lost 3 bases, V lost 5 bases, and 10 bases had no gene match. Germline V CDR1 and CDR2: PRHDT, FYEKMQ (reference sequence). The CDR3 bases are TGTGCCAGCAGCCCGATGCTAGCGGGGGTGGTCAAAAACATTCAGTACTTC. It encodes CASSPMLAGVVKNIQYF.

This clonotype was observed a few times. The chain combines TRBV4-3 with TRBJ2-1; D is undetermined. Germline V gene lookup returns CDR1 LGHNA and CDR2 YSLEER. There are 12 residues in the CDR3. V shed 3 bases and J shed 8 bases, with 8 bases lying between them. Here the CDR3 DNA reads TGCGCCAGCAGCCAGGATAGCTATGAGCAGTTCTTC. Residues: CASSQDSYEQFF.

This clonotype was detected a few times. The chain carries TRBV7-9 and TRBJ1-5, with D perhaps TRBD1 (5 bases). Germline V gives CDR1 SEHNR, CDR2 FQNEAQ (reference sequence). CDR3 length equals 15 residues. V shed 4 bases and J shed 2 bases, with 12 bases lying between them. The CDR3 here is CASSSIDSRNQPQHF. The CDR3 region has the DNA TGTGCCAGCAGCTCAATAGACAGCCGCAATCAGCCCCAGCATTTT. Complete variable domain (other parts from reference TRBV7-9 and TRBJ1-5): DTGVSQNPRHKITKRGQNVTFRCDPISEHNRLYWYRQTLGQGPEFLTYFQNEAQLEKSRLLSDRFSAERPKGSFSTLEIQRTEQGDSAMYLCASSSIDSRNQPQHFGDGTRLSIL.

J is TRBJ2-1 and V is TRBV9, with unresolved D. Germline values: CDR1 SGDLS, CDR2 YYNGEE. V lost 0 bases and J lost 3, with 13 bases in between. The CDR3 runs 16 residues. CDR3 amino acids: CASSVAVGMGYNEQFF. The CDR3 region has the DNA TGTGCCAGCAGCGTAGCTGTGGGGATGGGCTACAATGAGCAGTTCTTC.

This chain uses TRBV7-9 with TRBJ2-5; TRBD2 matches 10 bases. This CDR3 has 15 residues. Germline V CDR1 and CDR2: SEHNR, FQNEAQ (reference sequence). Trimming at V came to 2 bases and at J to 2 bases, leaving 2 bases not matched to a gene. CDR3 residues: CASSLKREGQETQYF. The CDR3 DNA reads TGTGCCAGCAGCTTAAAGCGGGAGGGACAAGAGACCCAGTACTTC.

This clonotype was detected a few times. The chain employs TRBV12-3 or TRBV12-4 and TRBJ2-2; D remains unclear. CDR3 length: 13 amino acids. V was pared by 6 bases and J by 4 bases, with 9 bases between. The CDR3 DNA reads TGTGCCAGCAGGCAAGTGGTCACCGGGGAGCTGTTTTTT. Protein: CASRQVVTGELFF.

Of note for this clonotype: Germline and junction disagree at one end, which may indicate a read error. The chain couples TRBV4-3 to TRBJ2-2; the match to TRBD1 covers 7 bases. The germline V gene has CDR1 LGHNA and CDR2 YSLEER. The CDR3 extends over 17 amino acids. As DNA, the CDR3 is TGCGCCAGCGGCCAAGCCGAAGACAGGGAAGTGGCCGGGGAGCTGTTTTTT. It translates to CASGQAEDREVAGELFF.

This clonotype was seen a handful of times. The rearrangement links TRBV10-3 to TRBJ2-4; D is ambiguous. The CDR3 extends over 12 amino acids. The V end was cut by 3 bases, the J end by 9 bases, with 9 bases between. From germline, CDR1 is ENHRY and CDR2 SYGVKD. The CDR3 loop is CAISDPGSIQYF. The CDR3 DNA follows: TGTGCCATCAGTGATCCGGGTAGCATTCAGTACTTC.

This clonotype was found many times. V usage is TRBV12-3 or TRBV12-4 and J usage is TRBJ2-7; a weak D match, TRBD1 (6 bases). V was pared by 5 bases and J by 4 bases, with 12 bases between. This CDR3 has 13 amino acids. The CDR3 loop is CASSPPTGYEQYF. In DNA, the CDR3 is TGTGCCAGCAGTCCACCGACAGGATACGAGCAGTACTTC.

This clonotype was seen more than once but under ten times. This chain uses TRBV4-3 with TRBJ2-7, with D possibly matching TRBD2 (5 bases). V was cut by 1 base and J by 7 bases, with 17 bases left in between. Germline CDR1 is LGHNA and CDR2 is YSLEER. The CDR3 runs to 15 residues. CDR3 loop: CASSQVLRPGGEQYF. Here the CDR3 DNA reads TGCGCCAGCAGCCAAGTCCTTCGGCCCGGAGGAGAGCAGTACTTC.

The chain links TRBV28 to TRBJ2-5; D may be TRBD1 (6 bases). The V gene's germline CDR1 is MDHEN and CDR2 SYDVKM. CDR3 length equals 14 residues. V lost 3 bases and J 3 bases, leaving 11 bases between the germline ends. The CDR3 nucleotides read TGTGCCAGCAGTTTCGGGACAATCGAAGAGACCCAGTACTTC. It yields the protein CASSFGTIEETQYF. The entire variable domain, with the rest obtained from reference TRBV28 and TRBJ2-5, is as follows: DVKVTQSSRYLVKRTGEKVFLECVQDMDHENMFWYRQDPGLGLRLIYFSYDVKMKEKGDIPEGYSVSREKKERFSLILESASTNQTSMYLCASSFGTIEETQYFGPGTRLLVL.

This clonotype appeared many times. The chain employs TRBV20-1 and TRBJ2-7; possible D gene TRBD1, 5 bases. Germline CDR1 and CDR2: DFQATT and SNEGSKA (reference sequence). This CDR3 spans 11 amino acids. V was clipped by 4 bases and J by 4 bases, with 8 bases between them. The CDR3 spells CSATRVYEQYF. For the CDR3, the DNA is TGCAGTGCTACCAGGGTTTACGAGCAGTACTTC.

This clonotype was counted between two and nine times. V usage is TRBV30 and J usage is TRBJ2-7; D is uncertain. Germline V gene sequence: CDR1 GTSNPN, CDR2 SVGIG (reference sequence). With 0 bases removed from V and 1 base from J, the gap between germline ends came to 4 bases. The CDR3 sequence is 12 residues long. CDR3 sequence: CAWSVVSYEQYF. In nucleotides, the CDR3 is TGTGCCTGGAGTGTAGTGTCCTACGAGCAGTACTTC.

This clonotype has more than one count but fewer than ten. The chain carries TRBV15 and TRBJ2-1; D unresolved. The V and J ends lost 5 bases and 5 bases respectively, with 10 bases between them. The CDR3 has 13 residues. The germline CDR1 and CDR2 sequences are LNHNV and YYDKDF (reference sequence). CDR3 DNA: TGTGCCACCAGCGGAGCTGTCGACAATGAGCAGTTCTTC. Translation: CATSGAVDNEQFF.

The V gene is TRBV3-1, the J gene TRBJ2-5, with D unresolved. The CDR3 is made up of 16 amino acids. Trimming stripped 0 bases from V and 2 bases from J, with 13 bases between. Germline CDR1 and CDR2: LGHDT and YNNKEL (reference sequence). The CDR3 region has the DNA TGTGCCAGCAGCCAAGATTTGGCGCCAGAGCAAGAGACCCAGTACTTC. This codes for CASSQDLAPEQETQYF.

The chain couples TRBV6-1 to TRBJ2-1; 11 bases match TRBD2. This CDR3 spans 15 amino acids. Germline V gives CDR1 MNHNS, CDR2 SASEGT. Trimming took 5 bases from V and 7 from J; bases not matched to a gene: 7. The CDR3 DNA reads TGTGCCAGCAGTCCGGTAGCGGGGGGGTCAAATGAGCAGTTCTTC. It encodes CASSPVAGGSNEQFF.

A few counts support this clonotype. The chain employs TRBV7-2 and TRBJ1-2, with D unresolved. The CDR3 extends over 13 amino acids. Germline V gene data show CDR1 as SGHTA and CDR2 as FQGNSA. V was clipped by 5 bases and J by 7 bases, with 14 bases between them. CDR3 protein: CASSPGRVGGYTF. CDR3 nucleotide sequence: TGTGCCAGCAGCCCCGGTAGGGTGGGTGGCTACACCTTC. Based on the CDR3 plus reference TRBV7-2 and TRBJ1-2, the full variable domain is GAGVSQSPSNKVTEKGKDVELRCDPISGHTALYWYRQSLGQGLEFLIYFQGNSAPDKSGLPSDRFSAERTGGSVSTLTIQRTQQEDSAVYLCASSPGRVGGYTFGSGTRLTVV.

This clonotype was detected a few times. The rearrangement uses TRBV28 and TRBJ2-5; TRBD1 matches at 11 bases. The ends lost 5 bases at V and 4 bases at J; junction bases unmatched: 9. CDR3 size: 16 residues. Germline CDR1 MDHEN, CDR2 SYDVKM. The CDR3 spells CASSPTDRGLRETQYF. The CDR3 DNA follows: TGTGCCAGCAGTCCGACGGACAGGGGGCTTAGAGAGACCCAGTACTTC.